These 31 T cell receptor beta chains originate from one sample sequenced in a study of blood T cell repertoires in COVID-19. Measured with immunoSEQ multiplex PCR; TCRdb has only the in-frame clones, and not every one. The sample has about 86,000 clones; 87% are singletons. Material for sequencing was peripheral blood. All receptors come from a human donor in a cohort sampled during active COVID-19.

This chain links TRBV7-9 with TRBJ2-7; D not certain. This CDR3 is built from 12 residues. Germline-derived CDR1 and CDR2 are SEHNR and FQNEAQ (reference sequence). V lost 1 base to trimming and J lost 3 bases, with 4 bases between them. CDR3 in DNA: TGTGCCAGCAGCTTAGACAACTACGAGCAGTACTTC. It encodes CASSLDNYEQYF. The complete variable domain, with remaining parts taken from reference TRBV7-9 and TRBJ2-7, reads DTGVSQNPRHKITKRGQNVTFRCDPISEHNRLYWYRQTLGQGPEFLTYFQNEAQLEKSRLLSDRFSAERPKGSFSTLEIQRTEQGDSAMYLCASSLDNYEQYFGPGTRLTVT.

The rearrangement joins TRBV18 to TRBJ1-2; 10 bases agree with TRBD1. J lost 0 bases, V lost 5 bases, and 9 bases had no gene match. The CDR3 spans 17 residues. CDR1 and CDR2 from the germline V gene are KGHSH and LQKENI. The CDR3 DNA sequence: TGTGCCAGCTCAAGGCGAGCGGACAGGGGGACTAACTATGGCTACACCTTC. It specifies CASSRRADRGTNYGYTF.

The rearrangement joins TRBV18 to TRBJ2-5; D possibly corresponds to TRBD2 (5 bases). Germline-derived CDR1 and CDR2 are KGHSH and LQKENI. V lost 3 bases and J 5 bases, leaving 19 bases between the germline ends. The CDR3 extends over 16 amino acids. For the CDR3, the DNA is TGTGCCAGCTCACCCTTCGACGGGGTGAGGAGCGAGACCCAGTACTTC. Its protein product is CASSPFDGVRSETQYF.

The chain has TRBV6-5 and TRBJ1-2; weak D call: TRBD1 (6 bases). The CDR3 has 14 amino acids. In germline, CDR1 is MNHEY, CDR2 SVGAGI. V was pared by 9 bases and J by 4 bases, with 18 bases between. In nucleotides, the CDR3 is TGTGCCAGTCGAATTACAGGGCCCCGCTATGGCTACACCTTC. It translates to CASRITGPRYGYTF.

The CDR3 sequence: CASTGTGNEQFF. CDR3 nucleotide sequence: TGTGCCAGCACCGGGACAGGCAATGAGCAGTTCTTC. The chain employs TRBV28 and TRBJ2-1; 8 bases are a match to TRBD1. Germline values: CDR1 MDHEN, CDR2 SYDVKM. After removal of 7 bases from V and 6 bases from J, the junction contained 2 bases not matched to a gene. This CDR3 has 12 amino acids. Complete variable domain (other parts from reference TRBV28 and TRBJ2-1): DVKVTQSSRYLVKRTGEKVFLECVQDMDHENMFWYRQDPGLGLRLIYFSYDVKMKEKGDIPEGYSVSREKKERFSLILESASTNQTSMYLCASTGTGNEQFFGPGTRLTVL.

V is TRBV3-1 (or the pseudogene TRBV3-2) and J is TRBJ2-1; the match to TRBD2 covers 10 bases. V lost 4 bases to trimming and J lost 4 bases; unmatched junction nucleotides: 7. This CDR3 is built from 16 residues. Looked up from germline, CDR1 is LGHDT and CDR2 is YNNKEL (reference sequence). This CDR3 reads CASSRGQTSGYNEQFF. The CDR3 DNA sequence: TGTGCCAGCAGCCGCGGGCAGACTAGCGGGTACAATGAGCAGTTCTTC.

This clone appeared a single time. This chain uses TRBV7-3 with TRBJ2-2; the D is unclear. Per germline, CDR1 SGHTA and CDR2 FQGTGA. The germline V and J ends were trimmed by 5 bases and 4 bases, with 11 bases remaining between them. This CDR3 region has 14 residues. CDR3 bases: TGTGCCAGCAGCCCACGTCCGAGCACCGGGGAGCTGTTTTTT. Translating gives CASSPRPSTGELFF. The complete variable domain, with remaining parts taken from reference TRBV7-3 and TRBJ2-2, reads GAGVSQTPSNKVTEKGKYVELRCDPISGHTALYWYRQSLGQGPEFLIYFQGTGAADDSGLPNDRFFAVRPEGSVSTLKIQRTERGDSAVYLCASSPRPSTGELFFGEGSRLTVL.

This sequence joins TRBV5-5 and TRBJ1-2; D unclear. The CDR3 consists of 14 residues. V lost 0 bases and J 4 bases, leaving 10 bases between the germline ends. Germline V gene sequence: CDR1 SGHKS, CDR2 YYEKEE (reference sequence). CDR3 amino acids: CASSLGRQTYGYTF. CDR3 bases: TGTGCCAGCAGCTTGGGGCGGCAGACCTATGGCTACACCTTC.

This chain joins TRBV11-2 and TRBJ2-7; D perhaps matches TRBD1 (5 bases). CDR3 length: 14 residues. The ends were cut back, 3 bases at V and 2 bases at J, with 11 bases in the middle. Germline CDR1 and CDR2: SGHAT and FQNNGV. The CDR3 nucleotides are TGTGCCAGCAGCTTTTCGACAGCCGCCTACGAGCAGTACTTC. It translates to CASSFSTAAYEQYF. Combining the CDR3 with reference TRBV11-2 and TRBJ2-7 gives the whole variable domain EAGVAQSPRYKIIEKRQSVAFWCNPISGHATLYWYQQILGQGPKLLIQFQNNGVVDDSQLPKDRFSAERLKGVDSTLKIQPAKLEDSAVYLCASSFSTAAYEQYFGPGTRLTVT.

This clone was counted a single time. The V call is TRBV28, the J call TRBJ2-5; maybe TRBD2 (5 bases). CDR1 and CDR2 (germline): MDHEN, SYDVKM. The V end lost 4 bases, the J end lost 4 bases, and 16 bases lay between the germline ends. This CDR3 has 15 residues. CDR3 bases: TGTGCCAGCAGTTCCCCACGAGGGCACACAGAGACCCAGTACTTC. This sequence encodes CASSSPRGHTETQYF. The variable domain in full, completed from reference TRBV28 and TRBJ2-5, reads DVKVTQSSRYLVKRTGEKVFLECVQDMDHENMFWYRQDPGLGLRLIYFSYDVKMKEKGDIPEGYSVSREKKERFSLILESASTNQTSMYLCASSSPRGHTETQYFGPGTRLLVL.

This clone was seen a handful of times. The chain carries TRBV12-3 or TRBV12-4 and TRBJ1-3, with a weak D call TRBD1 (5 bases). CDR3 length: 13 amino acids. V was pared by 6 bases and J by 4 bases, with 10 bases between. Written as DNA, the CDR3 is TGTGCCAGCAGCACAGGAGAGGGAAACACCATATATTTT. It translates to CASSTGEGNTIYF.

This rearrangement joins TRBV9 to TRBJ1-1; D gene uncertain. The V gene's germline CDR1 is SGDLS and CDR2 YYNGEE. This CDR3 has 14 amino acids. The V end lost 0 bases, the J end lost 1 base, and 7 bases lay between the germline ends. In DNA, the CDR3 is TGTGCCAGCAGCGTAGCTGAGGGGAACACTGAAGCTTTCTTT. Translation: CASSVAEGNTEAFF.

The gene calls are TRBV5-1 and TRBJ1-6; 8 bases map to TRBD1. CDR3 length equals 14 residues. CDR1 is SGHRS and CDR2 is YFSETQ in the germline V gene. J lost 9 bases, V lost 2 bases, and 4 bases had no gene match. The chain's CDR3 is CASSFQGQGSPLHF. The DNA of the CDR3 is TGCGCCAGCAGCTTTCAAGGACAGGGTTCACCCCTCCACTTT.

The V call is TRBV2, the J call TRBJ2-5, with 7 positions matching TRBD2. CDR3 size: 16 residues. Germline trimming cut 7 bases from V and 1 base from J; bases unmatched to any gene: 12. Per the germline V gene, CDR1 is SNHLY and CDR2 is FYNNEI. CDR3 nucleotide sequence: TGTGCCAGCATGGGGGGGGACTCTGGAGCCCAAGAGACCCAGTACTTC. Translating gives CASMGGDSGAQETQYF.

The chain recombines TRBV19 with TRBJ2-6, with 8 positions matching TRBD2. The ends lost 7 bases at V and 3 bases at J; junction bases unmatched: 5. CDR1 is LNHDA, CDR2 SQIVND, per germline (reference sequence). This CDR3 has 15 residues. CDR3 residues: CASTPAGGGANVLTF. In DNA, the CDR3 is TGTGCCAGTACCCCGGCGGGAGGTGGGGCCAACGTCCTGACTTTC.

This chain connects TRBV5-6 to TRBJ2-4, with TRBD1 identical over 9 bases. Losses at the gene ends were 6 bases for V and 7 bases for J; bases not matched to a gene: 5. Germline values: CDR1 SGHDT, CDR2 YYEEEE. The CDR3 has 13 residues. The CDR3 protein is CASNFGQGNIQYF. CDR3 coding DNA: TGTGCCAGCAACTTCGGACAGGGGAACATTCAGTACTTC. The variable domain in full, completed from reference TRBV5-6 and TRBJ2-4, reads DAGVTQSPTHLIKTRGQQVTLRCSPKSGHDTVSWYQQALGQGPQFIFQYYEEEERQRGNFPDRFSGHQFPNYSSELNVNALLLGDSALYLCASNFGQGNIQYFGAGTRLSVL.

The chain has TRBV30 and TRBJ2-7; D is perhaps TRBD1 (5 bases). The CDR3 totals 13 residues. Trimming cost V 2 bases and J 3 bases, with 11 bases left between them. Germline values: CDR1 GTSNPN, CDR2 SVGIG (reference sequence). CDR3 region: CAWSTTGGYEQYF. In nucleotides, the CDR3 is TGTGCCTGGAGTACTACAGGCGGCTACGAGCAGTACTTC.

This chain connects TRBV5-1 to TRBJ2-1; D remains ambiguous. CDR1 SGHRS and CDR2 YFSETQ come from the germline V gene. V was cut by 7 bases and J by 0 bases, with 14 bases left in between. The CDR3 spans 15 residues. As DNA, the CDR3 is TGCGCCAGCTCGGCCCGGGTAACCTCCTACAATGAGCAGTTCTTC. As protein: CASSARVTSYNEQFF.

This chain connects TRBV11-2 to TRBJ2-1; TRBD2 matches 8 bases. V dropped 4 bases and J dropped 7; count of bases not matched to a gene: 9. This CDR3 has 15 residues. The germline V gene encodes CDR1 SGHAT and CDR2 FQNNGV. This chain's CDR3 is CASSSGLAYTNEQFF. The CDR3 DNA sequence: TGTGCCAGCAGCTCCGGACTAGCTTACACTAATGAGCAGTTCTTC. Full variable domain (missing parts from reference TRBV11-2 and TRBJ2-1): EAGVAQSPRYKIIEKRQSVAFWCNPISGHATLYWYQQILGQGPKLLIQFQNNGVVDDSQLPKDRFSAERLKGVDSTLKIQPAKLEDSAVYLCASSSGLAYTNEQFFGPGTRLTVL.

V and J are TRBV27 and TRBJ1-5; D ambiguous. The germline V and J ends were trimmed by 4 bases and 9 bases, with 13 bases remaining between them. This CDR3 comprises 13 residues. CDR1 and CDR2 from the germline V gene are MNHEY and SMNVEV (reference sequence). CDR3 region: CASSYARERPQHF. The CDR3 DNA follows: TGTGCCAGCAGTTACGCGAGGGAACGGCCCCAGCATTTT.

The V and J genes are TRBV2 and TRBJ1-1, with 8 bases aligning to TRBD1. Germline V lookup: CDR1 SNHLY, CDR2 FYNNEI. V lost 6 bases and J lost 2; bases outside the gene matches: 5. This CDR3 region has 14 residues. The chain's CDR3 is CASSGQGSNTEAFF. CDR3 DNA: TGTGCCAGCAGCGGACAGGGTTCCAACACTGAAGCTTTCTTT.

This chain uses TRBV6-5 with TRBJ1-5; D might be TRBD1 (5 bases). In germline, CDR1 is MNHEY, CDR2 SVGAGI. The V end lost 6 bases, the J end lost 7 bases, and 19 bases lay between the germline ends. The CDR3 contains 15 residues. The CDR3 is CASSTEGGVGQPQHF. The CDR3 DNA is TGTGCCAGCAGCACCGAGGGAGGGGTGGGACAGCCCCAGCATTTT.

The V and J genes are TRBV7-8 and TRBJ2-5, with D perhaps TRBD1 (6 bases). The CDR3 spans 15 residues. Germline lookup yields CDR1 SGHVS and CDR2 FQNEAQ. Trimming pared 4 bases from V and 0 bases from J, leaving 12 bases between. CDR3 in amino acids: CASSYRDNYQETQYF. The DNA for the CDR3 is TGTGCCAGCAGCTATCGGGACAACTACCAAGAGACCCAGTACTTC.

This clone came up once. The chain combines TRBV27 with TRBJ1-5; 7 nucleotides line up with TRBD1. Germline lookup yields CDR1 MNHEY and CDR2 SMNVEV (reference sequence). The CDR3 length is 16 residues. Trimming took 6 bases from V and 2 from J; bases not matched to a gene: 10. CDR3 DNA: TGTGCCAGCAGCTCAACTTACAGGGGAGGCAATCAGCCCCAGCATTTT. It is translated as CASSSTYRGGNQPQHF.

J is TRBJ1-2 and V is TRBV19, with TRBD1 as a possible D gene (5 bases). This CDR3 spans 11 amino acids. The ends were cut back, 8 bases at V and 8 bases at J, with 12 bases in the middle. Germline values: CDR1 LNHDA, CDR2 SQIVND (reference sequence). CDR3 in amino acids: CASARVGGYTF. DNA of the CDR3: TGTGCCAGTGCCAGGGTCGGGGGCTACACCTTC.

This chain connects TRBV25-1 to TRBJ1-1, with D possibly TRBD1 on 6 matching bases. Germline CDR1 MGHDK, CDR2 SYGVNS. This CDR3 spans 14 amino acids. V lost 5 bases and J lost 6, with 16 bases in between. CDR3 sequence reads: CASSSRRGGAEAFF. The CDR3 DNA reads TGTGCCAGCAGTTCCCGAAGAGGGGGGGCTGAAGCTTTCTTT.

V usage is TRBV11-2 and J usage is TRBJ1-5, with D hard to call. Germline V lookup: CDR1 SGHAT, CDR2 FQNNGV. The CDR3 runs to 13 residues. Trimming left V 2 bases short and J 7 bases short, with 9 bases between. The CDR3 region is CASSLQAEQPQHF. CDR3 DNA sequence: TGTGCCAGCAGCTTACAGGCCGAGCAGCCCCAGCATTTT.

This clone was observed once. The V call is TRBV19, the J call TRBJ2-5; 9 bases align to TRBD2. The germline gives CDR1 LNHDA, CDR2 SQIVND (reference sequence). With 7 bases clipped from V and 7 bases from J, the junction kept 10 bases outside the gene matches. The CDR3 covers 14 residues. The CDR3 DNA reads as TGTGCCAGTACCCTTAGCGGGAGCGGCGGGACCCAGTACTTC. Amino acid sequence: CASTLSGSGGTQYF.

V gene TRBV19 combines with J gene TRBJ2-1, with D unresolved. Per germline, CDR1 LNHDA and CDR2 SQIVND (reference sequence). The V end was cut by 5 bases, the J end by 5 bases, with 10 bases between. The CDR3 has 13 residues. CDR3 residues: CASSVVADNEQFF. Written as DNA, the CDR3 is TGTGCCAGTAGTGTGGTAGCCGACAATGAGCAGTTCTTC.

The genes are TRBV6-4 and TRBJ2-2, with TRBD2 as a possible D gene (5 bases). The germline gives CDR1 MRHNA, CDR2 SNTAGT. The CDR3 is 15 amino acids. Trimming shortened V by 5 bases and J by 2 bases, and 12 bases separated the two germline ends. The CDR3 loop reads CASSPVGVNTGELFF. CDR3 DNA sequence: TGTGCCAGCAGTCCAGTCGGGGTAAACACCGGGGAGCTGTTTTTT.

This clone was seen a handful of times. The V and J genes are TRBV2 and TRBJ2-7; 10 nucleotides align to TRBD2. Germline CDR1 SNHLY, CDR2 FYNNEI. The CDR3 spans 13 residues. The V segment lost 6 bases and the J segment 3 bases; nucleotides outside the gene matches: 2. CDR3: CASSGTSDYEQYF. The CDR3 DNA reads TGTGCCAGCAGCGGGACTAGCGACTACGAGCAGTACTTC.